This T cell receptor (beta chain) was profiled in a study of blood T cell repertoires in COVID-19. Participants came from fewer than 25 US areas, aged roughly 18 to 95 years. Trimming removed 4 bases at V and 0 bases at J, with 6 bases between. This CDR3 contains 13 residues. Germline-derived CDR1 and CDR2 are SNHLY and FYNNEI. As processed by the authors: The assay estimated nucleated cells by amplifying reference gene primers. Some clones are missing from TCRdb's copy, which holds only in-frame ones; the method was immunoSEQ multiplex PCR. For V, J and clone size, that table is used; D and trimming come from the DNA. The table records around 290,000 clones, about 89% of them present only once.

The chain carries TRBV2 and TRBJ1-1; D remains ambiguous. Sequenced sample: PBMCs or T cells enriched from blood (not recorded which). This receptor was taken from a woman in her late teens or twenties who had recovered from COVID-19. CDR3 protein: CASSGELNTEAFF. As DNA, the CDR3 is TGTGCCAGCAGTGGGGAGCTGAACACTGAAGCTTTCTTT.